Sequencing of this T cell receptor (beta chain) was carried out in a study of low-dose radiotherapy and immunotherapy resistance in tumors. About the study: Cohort 1 was treated with 0.5 Gy per fraction at 2-week intervals, amounting to 6.5 Gy overall. Given every two weeks, intravenous cyclophosphamide 200 mg/m2 preceded radiation and immunotherapy by one day.

This sample's time point: before trial treatment. The CDR3 has 18 residues. V shed 8 bases and J 4 bases; nucleotides not matched to a gene: 20. Alpha and beta chains were covered, as first-strand cDNA relied on TRAV- and TRBV-specific primers. A constant-region primer paired with the V-primer adapter amplified TCRs over about 19 PCR cycles. TCRdb fed the reads into MiXCR, producing one record per CDR3 protein. The profile shows 60,000 to 90,000 distinct CDR3 sequences, around 30% of them singletons. The sample in question was PBMCs, obtained before treatment. The chain joins TRBV5-3 to TRBJ2-7, with 11 bases identical to TRBD2. TRBV5-3 qualifies as an ORF whose function is uncertain. This sequence originates from a female donor with ovarian cancer. Here the CDR3 reads CASRRRTSGSPNDYEQYF. The CDR3, as DNA: TGTGCCAGCAGGCGCCGAACTAGCGGGAGCCCCAACGATTACGAGCAGTACTTC.